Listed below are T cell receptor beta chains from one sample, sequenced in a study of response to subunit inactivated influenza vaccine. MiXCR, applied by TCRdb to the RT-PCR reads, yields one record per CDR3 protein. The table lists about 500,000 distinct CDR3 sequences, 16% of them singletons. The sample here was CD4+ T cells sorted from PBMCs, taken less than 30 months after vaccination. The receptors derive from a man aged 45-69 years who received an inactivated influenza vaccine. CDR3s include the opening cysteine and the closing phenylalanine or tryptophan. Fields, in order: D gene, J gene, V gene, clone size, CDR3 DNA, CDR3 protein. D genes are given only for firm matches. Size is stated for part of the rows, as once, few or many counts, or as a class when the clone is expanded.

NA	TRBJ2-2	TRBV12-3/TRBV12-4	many	TGTGCCAGCAGTTTGACAGGCCAGACGAACACCGGGGAGCTGTTTTTT	CASSLTGQTNTGELFF
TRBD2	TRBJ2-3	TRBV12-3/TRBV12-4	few	TGTGCCAGCAGTTTAACTGGCGGGGGGGGTTGGGGCACAGATACGCAGTATTTT	CASSLTGGGGWGTDTQYF
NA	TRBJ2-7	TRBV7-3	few	TGTGCCAGCAGCTTAAAAACAGCGGGCGAGCAGTACTTC	CASSLKTAGEQYF
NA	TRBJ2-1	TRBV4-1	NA	TGCGCCAGCAGCCCCCTGGAGTCCTACAATGAGCAGTTCTTC	CASSPLESYNEQFF
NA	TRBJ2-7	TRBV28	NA	TGTGCCAGCAGTTCGGTCCTGGGAAGCTACGAGCAGTACTTC	CASSSVLGSYEQYF
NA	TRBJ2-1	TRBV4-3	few	TGCGCCAGCAGCCGAGATCTGGTCAATGAGCAGTTCTTC	CASSRDLVNEQFF
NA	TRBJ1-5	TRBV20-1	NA	TGCAGTGCTGTAAAAGAAGGACACCAGCCCCAGCATTTT	CSAVKEGHQPQHF
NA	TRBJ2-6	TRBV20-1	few	TGCAGTGCTAGCGGTGCCTCTGGGGCCAACGTCCTGACTTTC	CSASGASGANVLTF
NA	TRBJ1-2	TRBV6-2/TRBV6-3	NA	TGTGCCAGCAGCCCCGACTCGGAAAACTATGGCTACACCTTC	CASSPDSENYGYTF
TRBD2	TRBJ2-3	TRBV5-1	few	TGCGCCAGCAGCCGGGGGCTTCCGGGACTAGCGGGAGGAACAGATACGCAGTATTTT	CASSRGLPGLAGGTDTQYF
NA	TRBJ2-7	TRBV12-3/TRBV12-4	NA	TGTGCCAGCAGTCCCGGAGGGGCGCCCAGGGGCGAGCAGTACTTC	CASSPGGAPRGEQYF
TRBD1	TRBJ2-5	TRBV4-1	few	TGCGCCAGCAGCTATCTTGGGGACAGACAAGAGACCCAGTACTTC	CASSYLGDRQETQYF
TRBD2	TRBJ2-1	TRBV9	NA	TGTGCCAGCAGCCAAAAGCGGGAGGGCGTCTATGAGCAGTTCTTC	CASSQKREGVYEQFF
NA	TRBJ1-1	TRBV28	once	TGTGCCAGCAGTTTAAGCGGCATGGCGTTGAAGGGTGAAGCTTTCTTT	CASSLSGMALKGEAFF
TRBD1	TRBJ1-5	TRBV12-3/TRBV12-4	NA	TGTGCCAGCAGTCGACAGGGGGCCCCCAATCAGCCCCAGCATTTT	CASSRQGAPNQPQHF
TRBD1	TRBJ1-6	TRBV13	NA	TGTGCCAGCAGCGCGACAGGGGGGAATTCACCCCTCCACTTT	CASSATGGNSPLHF
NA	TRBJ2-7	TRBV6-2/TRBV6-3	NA	TGTGCCAGCAGCAGAGACAGCAACGAGCAGTACTTC	CASSRDSNEQYF
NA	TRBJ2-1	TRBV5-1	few	TGCGCCAGCAGCTTGGACGGGGGTGTATACAATGAGCAGTTCTTC	CASSLDGGVYNEQFF
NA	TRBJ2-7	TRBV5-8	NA	TGTGCCAGCAGCTTGGAACCACAGGGTATCCACGAGCAGTACTTC	CASSLEPQGIHEQYF
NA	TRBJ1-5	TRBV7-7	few	TGTGCCAGCAGCTCCTCATGGGACGGACATAGCAATCAGCCCCAGCATTTT	CASSSSWDGHSNQPQHF
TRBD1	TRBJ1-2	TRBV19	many	TGTGCCAGTAGTATGTCCGGGACAGGGGATGGCTACACCTTC	CASSMSGTGDGYTF
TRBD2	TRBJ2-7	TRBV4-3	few	TGCGCCAGCAGCCAAGGACGCGGGGGAGCCTACGAGCAGTACTTC	CASSQGRGGAYEQYF
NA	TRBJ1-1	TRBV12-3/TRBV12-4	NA	TGTGCCAGCAGTTTGGAAACAGGGTCCACTGAAGCTTTCTTT	CASSLETGSTEAFF
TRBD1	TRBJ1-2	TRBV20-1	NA	TGCAGTGCTAGCAAGTCCCTAACAGGGGGCAATAACTATGGCTACACCTTC	CSASKSLTGGNNYGYTF
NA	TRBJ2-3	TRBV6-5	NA	TGTGCCAGCAGTTACAGAAGGGTGGGGGATACGCAGTATTTT	CASSYRRVGDTQYF
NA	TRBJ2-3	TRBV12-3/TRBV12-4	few	TGTGCCAGCAGTTTCGGGGGAGCCGATACGCAGTATTTT	CASSFGGADTQYF
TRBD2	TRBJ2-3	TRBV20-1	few	TGCAGTGGTCCGGCGGGAGGGAACACAGATACGCAGTATTTT	CSGPAGGNTDTQYF
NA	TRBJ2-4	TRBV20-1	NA	TGCAGTGCTAACGATGGTGAAAACATTCAGTACTTC	CSANDGENIQYF
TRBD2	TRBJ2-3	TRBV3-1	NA	TGTGCCAGCAGCTGGAGCGGGACCACAGATACGCAGTATTTT	CASSWSGTTDTQYF
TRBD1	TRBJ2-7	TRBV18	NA	TGTGCCAGCTCACAGGGGGCGTCCTACGAGCAGTACTTC	CASSQGASYEQYF
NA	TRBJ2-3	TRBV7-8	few	TGTGCCAGCAGCACCCAGCTAGGGGCCAAGAAGGTCACAGATACGCAGTATTTT	CASSTQLGAKKVTDTQYF
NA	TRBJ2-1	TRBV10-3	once	TGTGCCATCAGTGAAGGGGGAGATGAGCAGTTCTTC	CAISEGGDEQFF
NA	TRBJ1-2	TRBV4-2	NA	TGTGCCAGCAGCCAAGATCCGCGGCAGAACTATGGCTACACCTTC	CASSQDPRQNYGYTF
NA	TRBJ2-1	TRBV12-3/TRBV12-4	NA	TGTGCCAGCGGATATCAGGATAAGCAGTTCTTC	CASGYQDKQFF
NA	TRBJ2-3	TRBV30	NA	TGTGCCTGGAAAGCGCCCCTCCGGATTGCAGATACGCAGTATTTT	CAWKAPLRIADTQYF
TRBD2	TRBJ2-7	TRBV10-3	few	TGTGCCATCAGTGAATCCGGCGGGGGGCGAGGGGTTCTCGAGCAGTACTTC	CAISESGGGRGVLEQYF
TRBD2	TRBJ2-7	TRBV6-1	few	TGTGCCACCACGGAACTAGCGGGAGACGAGCAGTACTTC	CATTELAGDEQYF
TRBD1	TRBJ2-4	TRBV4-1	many	TGCGCCAGCAGCCACCAGACAGGGAGTCTCGACATTCAGTACTTC	CASSHQTGSLDIQYF
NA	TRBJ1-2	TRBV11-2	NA	TGTGCCAGCAGCTTAGACGGATGGGACTATGGCTACACCTTC	CASSLDGWDYGYTF
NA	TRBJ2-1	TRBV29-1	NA	TGCAGCGTACGGGGAAATGAGCAGTTCTTC	CSVRGNEQFF
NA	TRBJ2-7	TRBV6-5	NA	TGTGCCAGCAGTTACTCGACTCTACCAGGACAGCTCCTTCCCTACGAGCAGTACTTC	CASSYSTLPGQLLPYEQYF
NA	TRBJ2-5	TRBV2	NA	TGTGCCAGCACGAATGGAGGGGAGACCCAGTACTTC	CASTNGGETQYF
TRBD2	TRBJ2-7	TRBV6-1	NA	TGTGCCAGCAGGATGACTAGCGCCCTGGAGGAGCAGTACTTC	CASRMTSALEEQYF
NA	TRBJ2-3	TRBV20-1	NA	TGCAGTACCTCGGTGGAGGCCATCCCTTGGGCTACGCAGTATTTT	CSTSVEAIPWATQYF
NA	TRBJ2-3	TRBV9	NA	TGTGCCAGCAGCGTAGCGGGCGGCCGGATTTACACAGATACGCAGTATTTT	CASSVAGGRIYTDTQYF
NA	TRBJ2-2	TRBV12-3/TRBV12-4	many	TGTGCCAGCAGACCAGTTAACGCGAACACCGGGGAGCTGTTTTTT	CASRPVNANTGELFF
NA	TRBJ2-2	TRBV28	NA	TGTGCCAGCACGGGGCCGAACACCGGGGAGCTGTTTTTT	CASTGPNTGELFF
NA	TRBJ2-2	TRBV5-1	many	TGCGCCAGCAGCCCCGACAAACCGAACACCGGGGAGCTGTTTTTT	CASSPDKPNTGELFF
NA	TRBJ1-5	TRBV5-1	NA	TGCGCCAGCAGCTTGGACAGCGTCAATCAGCCCCAGCATTTT	CASSLDSVNQPQHF
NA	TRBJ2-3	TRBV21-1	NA	TGTGCCAGCAGTTATGAGAAGAGTAGGAGAGCACTCACAGATACGCAGTATTTT	CASSYEKSRRALTDTQYF
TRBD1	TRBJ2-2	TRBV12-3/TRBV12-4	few	TGTGCCATACAACGCGGCGGACAGGGTACCACCGGGGAGCTGTTTTTT	CAIQRGGQGTTGELFF
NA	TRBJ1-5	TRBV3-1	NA	TGTGCCAGCAGCCAAGATGGGCAGAATCAGCCCCAGCATTTT	CASSQDGQNQPQHF
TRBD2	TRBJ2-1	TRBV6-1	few	TGTGCCAGCAGTACACAGCGGGAGAGGAACAATGAGCAGTTCTTC	CASSTQRERNNEQFF
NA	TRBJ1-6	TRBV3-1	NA	TGTGCCAGCAGCCAAGCGACAGCCTTCGCACCCCTCCACTTT	CASSQATAFAPLHF
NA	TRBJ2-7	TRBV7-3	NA	TGTGCCAGCAGCTTAAGTGCTGGGTCCTCCTACGAGCAGTACTTC	CASSLSAGSSYEQYF
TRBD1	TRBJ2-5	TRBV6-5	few	TGTGCCAGCAAACAGGGGCAAGAGACCCAGTACTTC	CASKQGQETQYF
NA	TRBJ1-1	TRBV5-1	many	TGCGCCAGCAGCTTTGGTAGTGGAGTCACTGAAGCTTTCTTT	CASSFGSGVTEAFF
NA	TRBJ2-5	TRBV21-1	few	TGTGCCAGCAGCAAAGGCACAGGGCGGACCCAGTACTTC	CASSKGTGRTQYF
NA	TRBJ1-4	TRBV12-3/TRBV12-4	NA	TGTGCCAGCAGGTCGGGACAAAGAAAACTGTTTTTT	CASRSGQRKLFF